Listed here are 30 T cell receptor beta chains from one sample, sequenced in a study of cytomegalovirus exposure and HLA in healthy donors. The PCR was carried out with 60 Vbeta primers and 13 Jbeta primers. Sequencing was performed with immunoSEQ multiplex PCR; in TCRdb, only in-frame clones are kept and a portion is missing. The sample lists approximately 190,000 clones, approximately 79% occurring once. Sequenced sample: PBMCs. These receptors were collected from a man aged 35 to 55 in good health and CMV-seropositive.

This clone showed up just a few times. The chain combines TRBV19 with TRBJ1-1; possibly TRBD1 for D (6 bases). This CDR3 is 13 amino acids long. V was trimmed by 7 bases and J by 5 bases, leaving 14 bases between them. Germline lookup yields CDR1 LNHDA and CDR2 SQIVND (reference sequence). CDR3 in amino acids: CASIQSGATEAFF. CDR3 sequence (DNA): TGTGCCAGTATCCAATCAGGGGCGACTGAAGCTTTCTTT.

The V call is TRBV6-5, the J call TRBJ1-3; 7 bases fit TRBD1. The CDR3 totals 14 residues. The germline V gene has CDR1 MNHEY and CDR2 SVGAGI. Trimming at V came to 5 bases and at J to 3 bases, leaving 4 bases not matched to a gene. The CDR3 here is CASSNRGSGNTIYF. CDR3 DNA: TGTGCCAGCAGTAACAGGGGTAGTGGAAACACCATATATTTT.

This clone was observed a handful of times. CDR3 sequence: CASSPPGLRNTGELFF. The CDR3 DNA sequence: TGTGCCAGCTCCCCCCCGGGACTGAGAAACACCGGGGAGCTGTTTTTT. The chain has TRBV18 and TRBJ2-2; TRBD2 might be the D (6 bases). Trimming removed 6 bases from V and 2 bases from J, with 16 bases in between. Germline lookup yields CDR1 KGHSH and CDR2 LQKENI. This CDR3 is 16 amino acids long.

This clone appeared once. The rearrangement joins TRBV7-9 to TRBJ1-5, with TRBD1 matching 9 bases. This CDR3 is built from 14 residues. V lost 1 base to trimming and J lost 5 bases; unmatched junction nucleotides: 0. Per germline, CDR1 SEHNR and CDR2 FQNEAQ (reference sequence). CDR3 DNA sequence: TGTGCCAGCAGCTTAGGGACAGGGGATCAGCCCCAGCATTTT. It is translated as CASSLGTGDQPQHF.

The chain links TRBV7-9 to TRBJ2-5; TRBD2 matches at 9 bases. Germline values: CDR1 SEHNR, CDR2 FQNEAQ (reference sequence). The CDR3 length is 12 residues. With V trimmed by 2 bases and J by 13 bases, 5 bases remained unmatched. In nucleotides, the CDR3 is TGTGCCAGCAGCTTAAAGGGACTAGCTCTGTACTTC. It codes for CASSLKGLALYF.

This clone was counted a few times. The chain recombines TRBV9 with TRBJ1-1; 7 bases map to TRBD1. V dropped 4 bases and J dropped 1; count of bases not matched to a gene: 4. The CDR3 has 14 amino acids. CDR1 is SGDLS, CDR2 YYNGEE, per germline. CDR3 DNA: TGTGCCAGCAGCTATCAGGGGGGGAACACTGAAGCTTTCTTT. It codes for CASSYQGGNTEAFF.

The rearrangement joins TRBV19 to TRBJ2-3; D is unresolved. This CDR3 region has 15 residues. V lost 3 bases, J lost 8 bases, and 18 bases lay in between. Germline CDR1 is LNHDA and CDR2 is SQIVND (reference sequence). CDR3 amino acids: CASSMKEGPRGTQYF. The CDR3 DNA reads as TGTGCCAGTAGTATGAAGGAAGGCCCACGCGGTACGCAGTATTTT.

The CDR3 is CASRSTSGGPSEQYF. The CDR3 DNA reads as TGTGCCAGCAGATCGACTAGCGGGGGGCCTAGCGAGCAGTACTTC. The V gene is TRBV6-5, the J gene TRBJ2-7; 13 positions agree with TRBD2. CDR3 size: 15 residues. Germline V gene data show CDR1 as MNHEY and CDR2 as SVGAGI. V dropped 6 bases and J dropped 6; count of bases not matched to a gene: 8.

V gene TRBV5-4 combines with J gene TRBJ1-2; TRBD1 agrees at 7 bases. Trimming at V came to 4 bases and at J to 8 bases, leaving 5 bases not matched to a gene. The germline V gene has CDR1 SGHNT and CDR2 YYREEE (reference sequence). This CDR3 spans 12 amino acids. The CDR3 DNA is TGTGCCAGCAGCCAAGGACAGGTCGGCTACACCTTC. Translated, it gives CASSQGQVGYTF.

The chain carries TRBV19 and TRBJ2-1; 7 bases fit TRBD1. Germline CDR1 and CDR2: LNHDA and SQIVND (reference sequence). This CDR3 has 16 amino acids. The junction had 13 bases not matched to a gene; V was cut back by 5 bases and J by 6 bases. The CDR3 DNA reads as TGTGCCAGTAGTCCAGGGGACAGAAGATCGGGCAATGAGCAGTTCTTC. Protein product: CASSPGDRRSGNEQFF.

J is TRBJ2-2 and V is TRBV27; the match to TRBD2 covers 8 bases. The V gene's germline CDR1 is MNHEY and CDR2 SMNVEV (reference sequence). Losses at the gene ends were 3 bases for V and 5 bases for J; bases not matched to a gene: 5. The CDR3 extends over 15 amino acids. The CDR3 coding sequence is TGTGCCAGCAGTTTTTTAGCGGGATCGACCGGGGAGCTGTTTTTT. It translates to CASSFLAGSTGELFF.

This chain links TRBV2 with TRBJ2-2, with 8 bases aligning to TRBD1. Germline CDR1 SNHLY, CDR2 FYNNEI. V shed 2 bases, J shed 5 bases, and the junction held 7 bases outside the gene matches. The CDR3 covers 16 residues. CDR3 DNA sequence: TGTGCCAGCAGTGAACAGGGGGCATTTGTAACCGGGGAGCTGTTTTTT. Amino acids: CASSEQGAFVTGELFF.

The chain recombines TRBV23-1 with TRBJ2-7; TRBD1 is a possible D gene (5 bases). TRBV23-1 carries the ORF label, with uncertain function. The length of the CDR3 is 16 residues. V was pared by 1 base and J by 0 bases, with 13 bases between. CDR3: CASSQYPTGHSYEQYF. CDR3 nucleotide sequence: TGCGCCAGCAGTCAATACCCTACAGGACACTCCTACGAGCAGTACTTC.

J is TRBJ2-7 and V is TRBV9, with TRBD1 matching over 7 bases. Germline V gene sequence: CDR1 SGDLS, CDR2 YYNGEE. The CDR3 runs to 15 residues. The junction had 7 bases not matched to a gene; V was cut back by 4 bases and J by 0 bases. The CDR3: CASSPTGRYSYEQYF. The CDR3 DNA sequence: TGTGCCAGCAGCCCGACAGGGCGCTACTCCTACGAGCAGTACTTC.

V and J are TRBV27 and TRBJ1-1, with D perhaps matching TRBD1 (5 bases). V lost 6 bases and J 3 bases, leaving 14 bases between the germline ends. The CDR3 consists of 14 residues. Germline CDR1 and CDR2: MNHEY and SMNVEV (reference sequence). This CDR3 reads CASSNQGWDTEAFF. DNA for the CDR3: TGTGCCAGCAGCAATCAGGGCTGGGACACTGAAGCTTTCTTT.

In this sample, this clone is medium-sized. This sequence joins TRBV6-4 and TRBJ2-1, with 14 bases lining up with TRBD2. Germline V gives CDR1 MRHNA, CDR2 SNTAGT. This CDR3 contains 14 residues. After removal of 4 bases from V and 9 bases from J, the junction contained 2 bases not matched to a gene. CDR3 nucleotides: TGTGCCAGCAGTGGGACTAGCGGGGGGAGTGAGCAGTTCTTC. Encoded protein: CASSGTSGGSEQFF.

DNA for the CDR3: TGTGCCAGTAGCGGGGCAAGGACAGATACGCAGTATTTT. It codes for CASSGARTDTQYF. The rearrangement joins TRBV27 to TRBJ2-3, with TRBD2 identical over 8 bases. CDR3 length: 13 residues. CDR1 is MNHEY, CDR2 SMNVEV, per germline (reference sequence). J was trimmed by 3 bases and V by 9 bases; bases with no gene match: 5.

V usage is TRBV19 and J usage is TRBJ2-7; no clear D gene. This CDR3 has 12 residues. Trimming stripped 6 bases from V and 4 bases from J, with 10 bases between. The germline gives CDR1 LNHDA, CDR2 SQIVND (reference sequence). The CDR3 region is CASSRSWYEQYF. The CDR3 bases are TGTGCCAGTAGCCGGAGTTGGTACGAGCAGTACTTC. Supplemented by reference TRBV19 and TRBJ2-7, the full variable domain reads DGGITQSPKYLFRKEGQNVTLSCEQNLNHDAMYWYRQDPGQGLRLIYYSQIVNDFQKGDIAEGYSVSREKKESFPLTVTSAQKNPTAFYLCASSRSWYEQYFGPGTRLTVT.

This chain connects TRBV7-2 to TRBJ2-7; 14 bases line up with TRBD2. The length of the CDR3 is 15 residues. Germline CDR1 reads SGHTA; CDR2 reads FQGNSA. Trimming took 6 bases from V and 3 from J; bases not matched to a gene: 4. The CDR3 here is CASSYGLAGGYEQYF. CDR3 bases: TGTGCCAGCAGTTATGGACTAGCGGGGGGCTACGAGCAGTACTTC.

The gene calls are TRBV28 and TRBJ1-1; TRBD1 is a possible D gene (6 bases). The CDR3 totals 15 residues. Trimming pared 6 bases from V and 1 base from J, leaving 15 bases between. Germline V gene data show CDR1 as MDHEN and CDR2 as SYDVKM. The CDR3 reads CASSQSPTGNTEAFF. The CDR3 DNA is TGTGCCAGCAGCCAATCCCCGACAGGGAACACTGAAGCTTTCTTT.

V and J are TRBV9 and TRBJ2-7, with 10 positions matching TRBD1. V was pared by 3 bases and J by 3 bases, with 6 bases of the junction left unmatched. The CDR3 totals 15 residues. Germline-derived CDR1 and CDR2 are SGDLS and YYNGEE. In DNA, the CDR3 is TGTGCCAGCAGCGACGGACAGGGGGGACTCTACGAGCAGTACTTC. Its translation is CASSDGQGGLYEQYF. Using reference TRBV9 and TRBJ2-7 for the parts outside the CDR3, the full variable domain is DSGVTQTPKHLITATGQRVTLRCSPRSGDLSVYWYQQSLDQGLQFLIQYYNGEERAKGNILERFSAQQFPDLHSELNLSSLELGDSALYFCASSDGQGGLYEQYFGPGTRLTVT.

The V gene is TRBV4-3, the J gene TRBJ2-7, with D uncertain. Germline assignment: CDR1 LGHNA and CDR2 YSLEER. This CDR3 has 13 residues. With 4 bases removed from V and 6 bases from J, the gap between germline ends came to 13 bases. The CDR3 region has the DNA TGCGCCAGCAGCCCCCAGGTGAATGGCGAGCAGTACTTC. It specifies CASSPQVNGEQYF.

The CDR3 reads CASSLSSGGLYEQYF. The DNA of the CDR3 is TGTGCCAGCAGTTTATCGAGCGGAGGGCTCTACGAGCAGTACTTC. The chain joins TRBV27 to TRBJ2-7, with a weak D call TRBD2 (6 bases). Trimming shortened V by 0 bases and J by 3 bases, and 12 bases separated the two germline ends. CDR3 length equals 15 residues. Per the germline V gene, CDR1 is MNHEY and CDR2 is SMNVEV (reference sequence).

The chain joins TRBV11-3 to TRBJ2-3; 15 nucleotides line up with TRBD2. This CDR3 is built from 17 residues. Trimming at V came to 5 bases and at J to 5 bases, leaving 8 bases not matched to a gene. Germline V gene data show CDR1 as SGHNT and CDR2 as YENEEA. For the CDR3, the DNA is TGTGCCAGCAGCCGCGGACTAGCGGGGGGGCCGGTAGATACGCAGTATTTT. Its protein is CASSRGLAGGPVDTQYF.

This chain uses TRBV19 with TRBJ1-1; D might be TRBD1 (6 bases). The CDR3 length is 15 residues. V was clipped by 4 bases and J by 3 bases, with 15 bases between them. The germline V gene encodes CDR1 LNHDA and CDR2 SQIVND (reference sequence). The CDR3 coding sequence is TGTGCCAGTAGTACCTTCAGGGGAGGGGACACTGAAGCTTTCTTT. This translates into CASSTFRGGDTEAFF.

The chain uses TRBV6-1 and TRBJ1-4; D is uncertain. CDR3 length equals 14 residues. From germline, CDR1 is MNHNS and CDR2 SASEGT. V dropped 7 bases and J dropped 8 bases, with 17 bases sitting between them. CDR3 sequence: CASKGRGREEKLFF. Here the CDR3 DNA reads TGTGCCAGCAAGGGAAGAGGGAGGGAAGAAAAACTGTTTTTT.

V is TRBV7-2 and J is TRBJ1-1; the D is unclear. Trimming stripped 1 base from V and 2 bases from J, with 11 bases between. Germline V gene lookup returns CDR1 SGHTA and CDR2 FQGNSA. This CDR3 is 15 amino acids long. CDR3 amino acids: CASSLDLGENTEAFF. DNA for the CDR3: TGTGCCAGCAGCTTAGATCTCGGGGAAAACACTGAAGCTTTCTTT.

This clone is judged medium-sized. V is TRBV7-2 and J is TRBJ2-2; 14 bases map to TRBD2. Looked up from germline, CDR1 is SGHTA and CDR2 is FQGNSA. The V gene end was trimmed by 4 bases and the J gene end by 4 bases; junction bases not matched to a gene: 2. The CDR3 is 16 amino acids. The CDR3 DNA reads TGTGCCAGCAGCTCGGGACTAGCGGGGGCCACCGGGGAGCTGTTTTTT. It codes for CASSSGLAGATGELFF.

The rearrangement uses TRBV19 and TRBJ1-1, with a possible D match to TRBD1 (5 bases). V lost 4 bases and J lost 1, with 10 bases in between. This CDR3 spans 14 amino acids. The V gene's germline CDR1 is LNHDA and CDR2 SQIVND (reference sequence). The CDR3 DNA is TGTGCCAGTAGTACTAGAACAGGGAACACTGAAGCTTTCTTT. Translating it yields CASSTRTGNTEAFF.

The gene calls are TRBV28 and TRBJ1-2; weak D call: TRBD1 (5 bases). Germline CDR1 is MDHEN and CDR2 is SYDVKM. This CDR3 has 13 residues. V was trimmed by 4 bases and J by 4 bases, leaving 10 bases between them. CDR3 sequence reads: CASSSDSLYGYTF. CDR3 nucleotide sequence: TGTGCCAGCAGTTCCGACAGCCTCTATGGCTACACCTTC.